The clone carrying this T cell receptor beta chain occurred a few times. The antigen is unknown. TCRdb itself ran the 5' RACE reads through MiXCR, one entry per CDR3 protein. The sample has under 1 million distinct CDR3 sequences; about 12% are singletons. Between the trimmed V and J ends, which lost 2 bases and 4 bases, there was a span of 7 bases. This CDR3 is built from 13 residues. CDR1 MGHDK and CDR2 SYGVNS come from the germline V gene. This sample was taken from a study of identical twins. Overall study results and limits: Researchers reported weaker excess twin sharing in beta out-of-frame sequences.

The sample was also reused in another study, on yellow fever vaccine responses in identical twins. That study reports: Convergence reportedly seemed to mark part of the twins' vaccine T cell response, with personalization marking the rest.

This receptor was obtained from a woman between 18 and 30 years old in good health. The material sequenced was PBMCs. The chain employs TRBV25-1 and TRBJ2-3; D is undetermined. Here the CDR3 reads CASSERSADTQYF. Here the CDR3 DNA reads TGTGCCAGCAGTGAAAGGAGTGCAGATACGCAGTATTTT.